Listed below are T cell receptor beta chains from one sample, sequenced in a study of Ad26.COV2.S vaccination and SARS-CoV-2 variants. Libraries were prepared by immunoSEQ multiplex PCR; TCRdb keeps only in-frame clonotypes and omits some of them. The sample records fewer than 500,000 clones, around nine tenths being singletons. Sequencing was performed on peripheral blood, taken in a trial of Ad26.COV2.S vaccine versus placebo. Receptor source: a person between 18 and 65 years old who received the Ad26.COV2.S COVID-19 vaccine or a placebo. Each CDR3 is given without its conserved first and last residue. Size tells how often a clone was seen (once, few, many) or the class of an expanded clone, and some rows leave it out.

>TRBJ1-5|NA|TRBV19
ASEGDLNQPQH
>TRBJ1-2|once|TRBV4-3
ASSQVIDYGYT
>TRBJ1-3|NA|TRBV19
ATGQGAGNTIY
>TRBJ2-1|NA|TRBV5-4
ASSLEGLAGIDEQF
>TRBJ2-7|NA|TRBV7-9
ASSARGWYEQY
>TRBJ2-5|once|TRBV9
ASSVALGQGQETQY
>TRBJ1-3|NA|TRBV5-6
ASSLPQGVGNTIY
>TRBJ2-1|NA|TRBV7-8
ASRGYNEQF
>TRBJ1-5|few|TRBV30
AWSGREGQPQH
>TRBJ1-5|NA|TRBV3-1/TRBV3-2
ASSHGGQGAYSNQPQH
>TRBJ2-1|NA|TRBV19
ASSSGSAYNEQF
>TRBJ1-5|NA|TRBV15
ATSRGDSLIDNQPQH
>TRBJ2-5|NA|TRBV3-1/TRBV3-2
ASSQGQAGPETQY
>TRBJ2-2|few|TRBV2
ASSVQGVNTGELF
>TRBJ1-4|NA|TRBV7-6
ASSLVGGIGEKLF
>TRBJ2-5|NA|TRBV6-5
ASSLYRNVGETQY
>TRBJ2-2|NA|TRBV5-1
ASSLARAANTGELF
>TRBJ2-5|NA|TRBV18
ASSPASGRAQETQY
>TRBJ1-2|NA|TRBV4-1
ASSQPGGGYGYT
>TRBJ2-5|NA|TRBV6-5
ASSYYRGETQY
>TRBJ2-1|once|TRBV7-3
ASSYRDPNEQF
>TRBJ2-5|NA|TRBV12-3/TRBV12-4
ASSLASETQY
>TRBJ2-1|NA|TRBV30
AWRTSGREWNEQF
>TRBJ1-1|NA|TRBV27
ASSFGLSLGTEAF
>TRBJ2-2|NA|TRBV5-6
ASRGTGVETGELF
>TRBJ1-1|NA|TRBV6-5
ASSYGGRNTEAF
>TRBJ2-6|NA|TRBV19
ASSRDSGANVLT
>TRBJ2-7|NA|TRBV27
ASSLKLAGYEQY
>TRBJ1-1|few|TRBV27
ASSQAGRRTTNTEAF
>TRBJ2-1|NA|TRBV12-3/TRBV12-4
AIRGGSNEQF
>TRBJ2-1|NA|TRBV6-2/TRBV6-3
ASSYSLLAGGQF
>TRBJ1-2|NA|TRBV29-1
SAPGTVGPMSYT
>TRBJ2-1|NA|TRBV7-3
ASSLGLAGENEQF
>TRBJ2-3|NA|TRBV7-6
ASSLGSSGASTDTQY
>TRBJ1-3|NA|TRBV23-1
ASSQSIGGNSGNTIY
>TRBJ1-5|NA|TRBV30
AWSRGFDSNQPQH
>TRBJ1-2|NA|TRBV13
ASSLGGGYNYGYT
>TRBJ2-7|NA|TRBV5-1
ASSGLKLGSYEQY
>TRBJ1-4|NA|TRBV4-3
ASSQGQRAEKLF
>TRBJ2-5|NA|TRBV30
AWEKKETQY
>TRBJ2-1|NA|TRBV29-1
SLRSLGGYNEQF
>TRBJ2-7|NA|TRBV20-1
SATILYEQY
>TRBJ2-2|NA|TRBV11-2
ASSLLIVGGELF
>TRBJ1-3|NA|TRBV5-6
ASSLVGGNTIY
>TRBJ2-5|NA|TRBV27
ASSFIGTRQETQY
>TRBJ1-2|NA|TRBV28
ASSSGSIDFGYT
>TRBJ2-3|once|TRBV4-3
ASSRASRTDTQY
>TRBJ2-7|NA|TRBV7-9
ASSDRSPYEQY
>TRBJ2-4|NA|TRBV7-9
ASSLVGRGQWGKNIQY
>TRBJ1-5|NA|TRBV28
ASSHIAEASNQPQH
>TRBJ1-1|NA|TRBV30
AWSAFTGGNTEAF